This passage covers 13 T cell receptor beta chains from one sample sequenced in a study of T cell repertoires in cytomegalovirus infection. One entry per CDR3 protein, called by TCRdb with MiXCR from the reads. The table shows under 850,000 distinct CDR3 sequences, with under 40% occurring only once. The sequenced sample consisted of PBMCs. The receptors shown here come from a human donor in good health (CMV status not recorded). Some clones in this sample may be carry-over from other donors' samples.

This chain uses TRBV7-2 with TRBJ2-7; 7 bases match TRBD2. Germline CDR1 SGHTA, CDR2 FQGNSA. This CDR3 is 18 amino acids long. The junction had 18 bases not matched to a gene; V was cut back by 2 bases and J by 5 bases. Here the CDR3 reads CASSLSLIGGRKHDEQYF. The DNA for the CDR3 is TGTGCCAGCAGCTTATCTTTAATTGGCGGGAGAAAGCACGACGAGCAGTACTTC.

The chain carries TRBV30 and TRBJ1-1, with a weak D call TRBD1 (5 bases). The V end lost 7 bases, the J end lost 3 bases, and 24 bases lay between the germline ends. Per germline, CDR1 GTSNPN and CDR2 SVGIG (reference sequence). The CDR3 is 16 amino acids. This CDR3 is CAFCFRDLGGDTEAFF. The DNA for the CDR3 is TGTGCCTTTTGCTTCCGGGACCTTGGAGGGGACACTGAAGCTTTCTTT.

This sequence joins TRBV12-3 or TRBV12-4 and TRBJ1-5; possibly TRBD1 for D (6 bases). Trimming removed 0 bases at V and 8 bases at J, with 14 bases between. There are 15 residues in the CDR3. CDR3 DNA sequence: TGTGCCAGCAGTTTAGCGCCGACAGGCTGGGAGCCCCAGCATTTT. This codes for CASSLAPTGWEPQHF.

J is TRBJ2-5 and V is TRBV3-1; a weak D match, TRBD1 (6 bases). The CDR3 runs to 15 residues. Germline V gives CDR1 LGHDT, CDR2 YNNKEL (reference sequence). V shed 0 bases and J shed 6 bases, with 14 bases lying between them. In DNA, the CDR3 is TGTGCCAGCAGCCAAGAAACCAGGGGTTTAAAGACCCAGTACTTC. Encoded protein: CASSQETRGLKTQYF.

About this clonotype itself: The junction departs from the called germline gene at one end, perhaps through a read error. Here the CDR3 reads CASSPREDRSIAF. CDR3 nucleotide sequence: TGTGCCAGCTCACCCAGAGAGGACAGGTCTATTGCCTTC. This sequence joins TRBV18 and TRBJ1-2; 7 nucleotides line up with TRBD1. Germline V CDR1 and CDR2: KGHSH, LQKENI. This CDR3 region has 13 residues.

The chain carries TRBV19 and TRBJ1-1; D is ambiguous. Germline V lookup: CDR1 LNHDA, CDR2 SQIVND (reference sequence). The CDR3 extends over 14 amino acids. Trimming pared 6 bases from V and 0 bases from J, leaving 11 bases between. CDR3 coding DNA: TGTGCCAGTAGAAGGAGAGGAATGAACACTGAAGCTTTCTTT. Its protein product is CASRRRGMNTEAFF.

This clonotype appeared a few times. The chain recombines TRBV6-2 or TRBV6-3 with TRBJ2-1, with D maybe TRBD2 (5 bases). This CDR3 is 13 amino acids long. Germline V gene lookup returns CDR1 MNHEY and CDR2 SVGEGT. V lost 7 bases to trimming and J lost 9 bases, with 16 bases between them. CDR3 coding DNA: TGTGCCAGCACCCCCGGAGGAGGAGGTGAGCAGTTCTTC. This encodes CASTPGGGGEQFF.

V and J are TRBV6-5 and TRBJ2-7; 12 bases map to TRBD2. The length of the CDR3 is 16 residues. CDR1 and CDR2 from the germline V gene are MNHEY and SVGAGI. After removal of 5 bases from V and 0 bases from J, the junction contained 5 bases not matched to a gene. The CDR3 loop is CASSTSGRWISYEQYF. In DNA form, the CDR3 reads TGTGCCAGCAGTACTAGCGGGAGGTGGATCTCCTACGAGCAGTACTTC.

The V gene is TRBV7-9, the J gene TRBJ2-6, with D possibly TRBD1 on 5 matching bases. Trimming took off 1 base at V and 0 bases at J, with 10 bases between the two ends. The CDR3 spans 17 residues. Looked up from germline, CDR1 is SEHNR and CDR2 is FQNEAQ (reference sequence). CDR3 DNA sequence: TGTGCCAGCAGCTTAGTGGCAGGGTTCTCTGGGGCCAACGTCCTGACTTTC. This translates into CASSLVAGFSGANVLTF. Full variable domain (remainder filled in from reference TRBV7-9 and TRBJ2-6): DTGVSQNPRHKITKRGQNVTFRCDPISEHNRLYWYRQTLGQGPEFLTYFQNEAQLEKSRLLSDRFSAERPKGSFSTLEIQRTEQGDSAMYLCASSLVAGFSGANVLTFGAGSRLTVL.

This clonotype showed up just a few times. The chain's CDR3 is CASRRGTGTATF. The DNA for the CDR3 is TGTGCCAGCCGACGGGGTACAGGGACGGCCACCTTC. The rearrangement links TRBV25-1 to TRBJ1-2; perhaps TRBD1 as D (6 bases). Trimming removed 8 bases at V and 13 bases at J, with 20 bases between. The CDR3 is made up of 12 amino acids. CDR1 is MGHDK, CDR2 SYGVNS, per germline.

This clonotype was counted between two and nine times. The chain has TRBV19 and TRBJ2-1, with TRBD2 matching 12 bases. The CDR3 runs to 16 residues. J gave up 10 bases and V 7 bases, and 14 bases lay outside the gene matches. Germline lookup yields CDR1 LNHDA and CDR2 SQIVND (reference sequence). The CDR3 spells CASKTGTSGPPREQFF. In DNA form, the CDR3 reads TGTGCCAGTAAAACCGGGACTAGCGGGCCCCCCAGGGAGCAGTTCTTC. Based on the CDR3 plus reference TRBV19 and TRBJ2-1, the full variable domain is DGGITQSPKYLFRKEGQNVTLSCEQNLNHDAMYWYRQDPGQGLRLIYYSQIVNDFQKGDIAEGYSVSREKKESFPLTVTSAQKNPTAFYLCASKTGTSGPPREQFFGPGTRLTVL.

V is TRBV20-1 and J is TRBJ2-2; TRBD1 might be the D (5 bases). The CDR3 runs to 16 residues. From germline, CDR1 is DFQATT and CDR2 SNEGSKA (reference sequence). The V and J ends lost 0 bases and 6 bases respectively, with 17 bases between them. CDR3 amino acids: CSARDMLWGGPGELFF. CDR3 bases: TGCAGTGCTAGAGATATGCTTTGGGGCGGTCCCGGGGAGCTGTTTTTT.

This clonotype was counted a few times. V and J are TRBV19 and TRBJ1-2, with D possibly matching TRBD1 (6 bases). Germline CDR1 is LNHDA and CDR2 is SQIVND (reference sequence). This CDR3 region has 14 residues. The germline V and J ends were trimmed by 6 bases and 6 bases, with 17 bases remaining between them. CDR3 sequence reads: CASRKRGTTDGYTF. The CDR3 region has the DNA TGTGCCAGTAGGAAAAGGGGGACTACAGATGGCTACACCTTC.